This T cell receptor (beta chain) was sequenced for a study of T-cell reconstitution after alpha-beta-depleted transplantation in children. This clonotype was recorded a few times. The antigen is undetermined. Study-wide results and caveats: One year after transplant, T-cell counts and diversity came mostly from newly produced T cells. Reported findings indicate that, about two months after transplant, alpha-beta T cells came from several hundred expanded clones, which were derived from non-depleted graft cells.

V lost 4 bases and J lost 5; bases outside the gene matches: 4. The germline gives CDR1 KGHDR, CDR2 SFDVKD. This CDR3 is built from 15 residues. Preparation of the TCRbeta library used unique molecular identifiers. MiXCR, run by TCRdb on the PCR reads, gives a single entry per CDR3 protein. Among 200,000 to 250,000 distinct CDR3 sequences, about 8.2% were seen once, and the ten largest hold about a third. The input for sequencing was PBMCs, mostly from graft donor cells, taken 360 days after TCRalphabeta/CD19-depleted stem cell transplant. The receptor was derived from a male patient aged 2 to 10 who had a stem cell transplant for acute myeloid leukemia, so the T cells may come from the graft donor. V is TRBV24-1 and J is TRBJ2-5, with 12 bases aligning to TRBD1. CDR3 in amino acids: CATSEGTGGLETQYF. The CDR3 nucleotides read TGTGCCACCAGTGAGGGGACAGGGGGCTTGGAGACCCAGTACTTC.